These 2 T cell receptor beta chains came from one sample sequenced in a study of cytomegalovirus exposure and HLA in healthy donors. Researchers ran the PCR with 60 Vbeta and 13 Jbeta primers. This table comes from immunoSEQ multiplex PCR, and its TCRdb copy is limited to in-frame clones, with some not included. The profile shows 58,000 or so clones, more than 70% of them singletons. The specimen sequenced was PBMCs. These receptors came from a man aged 45-60 years in good health and CMV-seropositive.

This clone has only a few counts. The chain couples TRBV27 to TRBJ2-1, with D perhaps TRBD2 (5 bases). Germline CDR1 is MNHEY and CDR2 is SMNVEV (reference sequence). CDR3 length: 13 amino acids. The germline V and J ends were trimmed by 3 bases and 6 bases, with 9 bases remaining between them. The chain's CDR3 is CASSLSAGNEQFF. CDR3 in DNA: TGTGCCAGCAGTTTGAGCGCGGGCAATGAGCAGTTCTTC.

This clone has just a few counts. The chain couples TRBV4-1 to TRBJ2-7, with 8 positions matching TRBD1. V was clipped by 4 bases and J by 1 base; unmatched bases: 6. Germline V gene data show CDR1 as MGHRA and CDR2 as YSYEKL. The CDR3 sequence is 15 residues long. CDR3 DNA: TGCGCCAGCAGCCCTGGCGGACAGGGTTCCTACGAGCAGTACTTC. Translation gives CASSPGGQGSYEQYF.